This T cell receptor beta chain is from a study of OX40 agonist ivuxolimab in advanced cancers. Note on this clone: Sequence at one end of the junction differs from germline and may be a read error.

Germline assignment: CDR1 SEHNR and CDR2 FQNEAQ (reference sequence). This CDR3 has 14 residues. The protocol was immunoSEQ multiplex PCR, while the TCRdb copy is restricted to in-frame clones and leaves out a portion. This sample has tens of thousands of clones, with about nine tenths found just once. The J gene is TRBJ2-5, the V gene TRBV7-9, with 7 bases identical to TRBD2. The receptor was derived from an adult with an advanced solid tumor such as melanoma, head and neck, liver or kidney cancer. The source material was CD4+ or CD8+ T cells sorted from blood, sampled in a trial of the OX40 agonist ivuxolimab. The CDR3 DNA follows: TGTGCCAGCAGCCTAGCGGCAACAAGGGAGACCCAGTACTTC. This sequence encodes CASSLAATRETQYF.